This T cell receptor (beta chain) was identified in a study of regulatory T cells in long-lasting Graves disease. The sample's time point: newly diagnosed GD, antithyroid drugs for less than 3 months. From PBMCs, RNA was extracted and then used to make the TCR library. The CDR3 extends over 17 amino acids. After removal of 2 bases from V and 0 bases from J, the junction contained 3 bases not matched to a gene. Germline-derived CDR1 and CDR2 are SGHRS and YFSETQ. This clonotype was seen many times. CDR3 regions were amplified by Arm-PCR using iRepertoire HTBI primers to build TCR beta libraries. TCRdb reprocessed the multiplex PCR reads with MiXCR, giving one entry per CDR3 protein. This table has 450,000 to 500,000 distinct CDR3 sequences, roughly 16% appearing once. These same data were also listed under a study on T cells in Graves' hyperthyroidism and ophthalmopathy.

The sequence was collected from a man aged 35-49 years with Graves disease. Sample: peripheral blood mononuclear cells (PBMCs), taken at new diagnosis, from a patient treated with antithyroid drugs. The chain has TRBV5-1 and TRBJ2-1; 12 bases are a match to TRBD2. The CDR3 DNA follows: TGCGCCAGCAGCTTTGGACTAGCGGGACGCTCCTACAATGAGCAGTTCTTC. Amino acids: CASSFGLAGRSYNEQFF.